This entry features one T cell receptor (beta chain) sequence. These data originate in a study of T cell changes during pregnancy in multiple sclerosis. The V gene end was trimmed by 6 bases and the J gene end by 7 bases; junction bases not matched to a gene: 8. This CDR3 has 13 amino acids. Germline CDR1 is ENHRY and CDR2 is SYGVKD. Measured with immunoSEQ multiplex PCR; TCRdb has only the in-frame clones, and not every one. The table lists 56,000 or so clones, approximately 86% of them singletons. The V and J genes are TRBV10-3 and TRBJ2-5, with 7 bases identical to TRBD1. The clonotype comes from a female donor with multiple sclerosis, enrolled in a pregnancy study. This specimen was CD4+ T cells from peripheral blood mononuclear cells, taken in the third trimester of pregnancy. The CDR3 sequence is CAIRPGPGGTQYF. In nucleotides, the CDR3 is TGTGCCATCAGGCCGGGACCAGGGGGGACCCAGTACTTC.